The 8 T cell receptor beta chains listed next were all sequenced from one sample in a study of blood T cell repertoires in COVID-19 (TCRdb year 2020). The method was the immunoSEQ multiplex PCR assay. Here the immuneACCESS table is served through TCRdb, limited to in-frame sequences with V and J called. Missing clones are a known gap in these copies; in checked studies unresolved V genes cover under half, and the rest lacks a known reason. This sample holds fewer than 200,000 clones; just over 85% were observed only once. The ten largest clones capture 9% of the sample. The specimen sequenced was PBMCs or T cells enriched from blood (not recorded which). All receptors come from a woman younger than 35 who had recovered from COVID-19.

The V call is TRBV6-4, the J call TRBJ2-3; 10 nucleotides align to TRBD2. Germline CDR1 is MRHNA and CDR2 is SNTAGT. This CDR3 is 14 amino acids long. Trimming at V came to 4 bases and at J to 6 bases, leaving 4 bases not matched to a gene. The CDR3 nucleotides are TGTGCCAGCAGTGGTGGGACTAGCGTGGATACGCAGTATTTT. Its protein is CASSGGTSVDTQYF.

By share, this clone counts as medium-sized. The rearrangement links TRBV4-1 to TRBJ1-3; D is possibly TRBD1 (6 bases). CDR1 MGHRA and CDR2 YSYEKL come from the germline V gene. This CDR3 is built from 17 residues. V shed 0 bases and J shed 3 bases, with 15 bases lying between them. The CDR3 region has the DNA TGCGCCAGCAGCCAAGACTACGTGACAGGCGTTGGAAACACCATATATTTT. Its translation: CASSQDYVTGVGNTIYF.

J is TRBJ1-1 and V is TRBV6-4; no firm D call. CDR1 and CDR2 (germline): MRHNA, SNTAGT. The V and J ends lost 2 bases and 6 bases respectively, with 7 bases between them. There are 12 residues in the CDR3. In DNA, the CDR3 is TGTGCCAGCAGTGACGGGAGGGCTGAAGCTTTCTTT. It encodes CASSDGRAEAFF.

The chain uses TRBV6-5 and TRBJ1-1; 8 bases agree with TRBD1. Germline assignment: CDR1 MNHEY and CDR2 SVGAGI. V was pared by 7 bases and J by 4 bases, with 5 bases of the junction left unmatched. The CDR3 loop spans 13 amino acids. The DNA of the CDR3 is TGTGCCAGCACCCAAACAGGGGGCACTGAAGCTTTCTTT. Its protein is CASTQTGGTEAFF.

The chain uses TRBV5-1 and TRBJ2-1; 8 bases line up with TRBD2. V lost 4 bases to trimming and J lost 8 bases; unmatched junction nucleotides: 11. The CDR3 is made up of 15 amino acids. Germline assignment: CDR1 SGHRS and CDR2 YFSETQ. As DNA, the CDR3 is TGCGCCAGCAGCCCCGGGACTAGTGAGGTCGATGAGCAGTTCTTC. It translates to CASSPGTSEVDEQFF.

This clone came up once. This chain uses TRBV28 with TRBJ2-5; possible D gene TRBD1, 5 bases. Trimming removed 2 bases at V and 0 bases at J, with 10 bases between. There are 15 residues in the CDR3. Germline V gene lookup returns CDR1 MDHEN and CDR2 SYDVKM. The DNA for the CDR3 is TGTGCCAGCAGTTTAGGGCAGGACAACCAAGAGACCCAGTACTTC. Translation gives CASSLGQDNQETQYF.

CDR3 loop: CASSLRQGTFQETQYF. CDR3 sequence (DNA): TGCGCCAGCAGCTTGCGGCAGGGGACGTTCCAGGAGACCCAGTACTTC. V and J are TRBV5-1 and TRBJ2-5, with D perhaps matching TRBD1 (6 bases). Germline V gene lookup returns CDR1 SGHRS and CDR2 YFSETQ. Deletions cut 1 base from V and 5 bases from J, with 18 bases between. The CDR3 consists of 16 residues.

This clone was detected only a few times. The chain links TRBV20-1 to TRBJ1-1; D is possibly TRBD1 (5 bases). The CDR3 covers 14 residues. Germline CDR1 is DFQATT and CDR2 is SNEGSKA (reference sequence). V was pared by 3 bases and J by 5 bases, with 16 bases between. CDR3 in amino acids: CSASRSQGGTEAFF. CDR3 bases: TGCAGTGCTAGTAGGAGCCAGGGTGGAACTGAAGCTTTCTTT.